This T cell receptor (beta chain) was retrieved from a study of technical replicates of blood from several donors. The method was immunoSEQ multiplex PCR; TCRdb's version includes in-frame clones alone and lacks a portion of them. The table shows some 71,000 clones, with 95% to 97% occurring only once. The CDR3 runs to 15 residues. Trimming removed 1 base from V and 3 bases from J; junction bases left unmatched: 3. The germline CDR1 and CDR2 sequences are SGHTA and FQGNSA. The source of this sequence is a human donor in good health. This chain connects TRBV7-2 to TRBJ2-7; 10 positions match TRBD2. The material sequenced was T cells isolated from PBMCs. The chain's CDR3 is CASSLVAGGSYEQYF. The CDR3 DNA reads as TGTGCCAGCAGCTTAGTAGCGGGAGGAAGCTACGAGCAGTACTTC.